One and the same sample provided the 28 T cell receptor beta chains below, sequenced in a study of T cell changes during pregnancy in multiple sclerosis. The method was immunoSEQ multiplex PCR; TCRdb's version includes in-frame clones alone and lacks a portion of them. The sample consists of 90,000 to 95,000 clones, around 93% of them appearing once. The sequencing here drew on peripheral blood, taken in the third trimester of pregnancy. All receptors come from a female donor with multiple sclerosis, enrolled in a pregnancy study.

The chain carries TRBV6-5 and TRBJ2-1; no clear D. The CDR3 is 14 amino acids. The V gene's germline CDR1 is MNHEY and CDR2 SVGAGI. With 6 bases removed from V and 3 bases from J, the gap between germline ends came to 12 bases. The CDR3 DNA sequence: TGTGCCAGCAGGGGCCCCTATGGCTACAATGAGCAGTTCTTC. Translating it yields CASRGPYGYNEQFF.

The chain couples TRBV15 to TRBJ1-1, with D possibly TRBD1 on 6 matching bases. The V gene lost 0 bases and the J gene lost 3 bases, with 11 bases spanning the gap. This CDR3 contains 15 residues. Germline V gene sequence: CDR1 LNHNV, CDR2 YYDKDF (reference sequence). CDR3 sequence reads: CATSRDDRPYTEAFF. In nucleotides, the CDR3 is TGTGCCACCAGCAGAGATGACAGGCCATACACTGAAGCTTTCTTT.

The chain is built from TRBV27 and TRBJ2-5; 10 bases are shared with TRBD1. The CDR3 contains 13 residues. Germline assignment: CDR1 MNHEY and CDR2 SMNVEV (reference sequence). The trim removed 6 bases at V and 3 bases at J, leaving 1 base unmatched. This CDR3 reads CASRGQGKETQYF. In DNA form, the CDR3 reads TGTGCCAGCAGGGGACAGGGGAAAGAGACCCAGTACTTC.

The chain recombines TRBV28 with TRBJ2-3, with 13 bases lining up with TRBD2. Trimming cost V 3 bases and J 5 bases; bases outside gene matches: 8. The V gene's germline CDR1 is MDHEN and CDR2 SYDVKM. CDR3 length: 17 amino acids. This chain's CDR3 is CASSLFGLAGVVDTQYF. CDR3 nucleotides: TGTGCCAGCAGTTTGTTCGGACTAGCGGGAGTGGTAGATACGCAGTATTTT.

The chain employs TRBV27 and TRBJ2-3; 11 bases match TRBD2. In germline, CDR1 is MNHEY, CDR2 SMNVEV (reference sequence). CDR3 length: 16 amino acids. The V segment lost 5 bases and the J segment 2 bases; nucleotides outside the gene matches: 6. The DNA for the CDR3 is TGTGCCAGCAGTCCCTCGACTAGCGGGGTCACAGATACGCAGTATTTT. Encoded protein: CASSPSTSGVTDTQYF.

CDR3 amino acids: CAWSVWLAGGSYNEQFF. CDR3 nucleotide sequence: TGTGCCTGGAGTGTATGGCTAGCGGGAGGGTCCTACAATGAGCAGTTCTTC. V and J are TRBV30 and TRBJ2-1; 12 bases line up with TRBD2. CDR3 length: 17 amino acids. Germline V gene data show CDR1 as GTSNPN and CDR2 as SVGIG (reference sequence). Trimming removed 0 bases from V and 1 base from J; junction bases left unmatched: 4.

The J gene is TRBJ2-1, the V gene TRBV2, with a weak D call TRBD2 (6 bases). The CDR3 is 15 residues long. Germline CDR1 is SNHLY and CDR2 is FYNNEI. V was trimmed by 4 bases and J by 0 bases, leaving 10 bases between them. In DNA form, the CDR3 reads TGTGCCAGCAGTGGGAGGGACTTCTCCTACAATGAGCAGTTCTTC. Its protein product is CASSGRDFSYNEQFF.

The CDR3 loop is CASSMASGRAAYVEQFF. The CDR3 DNA sequence: TGTGCCAGTAGTATGGCTAGCGGGAGGGCCGCTTATGTCGAGCAGTTCTTC. The chain uses TRBV19 and TRBJ2-1; 12 bases fit TRBD2. Germline CDR1 and CDR2: LNHDA and SQIVND (reference sequence). CDR3 length: 17 amino acids. V lost 3 bases to trimming and J lost 10 bases; unmatched junction nucleotides: 13.

The chain carries TRBV28 and TRBJ2-5; TRBD2 matches at 7 bases. This CDR3 has 14 amino acids. The V and J ends lost 6 bases and 4 bases, in that order; junction bases with no gene match: 8. CDR1 is MDHEN and CDR2 is SYDVKM in the germline V gene. The CDR3 region is CASRLSGMVETQYF. The CDR3 DNA is TGTGCCAGCAGGCTGAGCGGGATGGTAGAGACCCAGTACTTC.

This clone came up once. V usage is TRBV28 and J usage is TRBJ1-1, with TRBD1 identical over 9 bases. The ends lost 6 bases at V and 6 bases at J; junction bases unmatched: 8. Germline CDR1 and CDR2: MDHEN and SYDVKM. This CDR3 is built from 14 residues. CDR3 in amino acids: CASSRGQGWSEAFF. The CDR3 region has the DNA TGTGCCAGCAGCCGGGGACAGGGATGGTCTGAAGCTTTCTTT. Using reference TRBV28 and TRBJ1-1 for the parts outside the CDR3, the full variable domain is DVKVTQSSRYLVKRTGEKVFLECVQDMDHENMFWYRQDPGLGLRLIYFSYDVKMKEKGDIPEGYSVSREKKERFSLILESASTNQTSMYLCASSRGQGWSEAFFGQGTRLTVV.

V usage is TRBV27 and J usage is TRBJ2-1; D possibly corresponds to TRBD1 (6 bases). Germline V CDR1 and CDR2: MNHEY, SMNVEV (reference sequence). V was cut by 6 bases and J by 8 bases, with 17 bases left in between. This CDR3 is built from 14 residues. The CDR3 is CASSLGGRGDEQFF. In DNA, the CDR3 is TGTGCCAGCAGCCTAGGGGGAAGGGGCGATGAGCAGTTCTTC.

The chain employs TRBV6-1 and TRBJ2-7; TRBD2 is a possible D gene (6 bases). Germline CDR1 MNHNS, CDR2 SASEGT. Trimming took off 2 bases at V and 3 bases at J, with 17 bases between the two ends. CDR3 length: 16 amino acids. CDR3 in DNA: TGTGCCAGCAGTGAACTCGGAGGGCAGCGAGGCTACGAGCAGTACTTC. Protein product: CASSELGGQRGYEQYF.

This sequence joins TRBV15 and TRBJ1-2; a weak D match, TRBD1 (5 bases). The V and J ends lost 0 bases and 5 bases respectively, with 13 bases between them. Germline V gene sequence: CDR1 LNHNV, CDR2 YYDKDF (reference sequence). This CDR3 is built from 15 residues. CDR3 nucleotide sequence: TGTGCCACCAGCAGAGATTATGACAGATCTTATGGCTACACCTTC. Protein product: CATSRDYDRSYGYTF.

Here the CDR3 DNA reads TGCGCCAGCGCGGGGAATAAAAGGGGTGTGAAGACCCAGTACTTC. Translated, it gives CASAGNKRGVKTQYF. This sequence joins TRBV5-1 and TRBJ2-5; maybe TRBD2 (6 bases). The germline V gene encodes CDR1 SGHRS and CDR2 YFSETQ. The ends were cut back, 7 bases at V and 6 bases at J, with 22 bases in the middle. The CDR3 sequence is 15 residues long.

The rearrangement joins TRBV6-4 to TRBJ2-3; 11 bases match TRBD2. CDR3 size: 16 residues. Trimming removed 5 bases from V and 5 bases from J; junction bases left unmatched: 9. From germline, CDR1 is MRHNA and CDR2 SNTAGT. In nucleotides, the CDR3 is TGTGCCAGCAGTATAGCGGGAGGGCCCGGAGGAGATACGCAGTATTTT. Translation: CASSIAGGPGGDTQYF.

V gene TRBV19 combines with J gene TRBJ1-1; D may be TRBD1 (5 bases). Trimming removed 10 bases at V and 4 bases at J, with 16 bases between. Germline-derived CDR1 and CDR2 are LNHDA and SQIVND (reference sequence). This CDR3 spans 13 amino acids. CDR3 bases: TGTGCCACCCCAGGGCCTATGGGCACTGAAGCTTTCTTT. It is translated as CATPGPMGTEAFF.

V usage is TRBV27 and J usage is TRBJ2-7; possibly TRBD2 for D (7 bases). V was pared by 5 bases and J by 6 bases, with 23 bases between. CDR1 and CDR2 from the germline V gene are MNHEY and SMNVEV (reference sequence). The CDR3 covers 16 residues. CDR3 residues: CASSRGRARVGVEQYF. DNA for the CDR3: TGTGCCAGCAGTAGGGGGAGGGCCCGAGTGGGGGTCGAGCAGTACTTC.

The chain couples TRBV28 to TRBJ2-4, with D uncertain. Looked up from germline, CDR1 is MDHEN and CDR2 is SYDVKM. The CDR3 is made up of 15 amino acids. Trimming cost V 6 bases and J 0 bases, with 12 bases left between them. CDR3 loop: CASSPQLLAKNIQYF. CDR3 DNA sequence: TGTGCCAGCAGCCCCCAACTCCTAGCCAAAAACATTCAGTACTTC.

The rearrangement joins TRBV15 to TRBJ1-5, with no clear D. The CDR3 loop spans 15 amino acids. Germline V gene lookup returns CDR1 LNHNV and CDR2 YYDKDF (reference sequence). Between the trimmed V and J ends, which lost 1 base and 2 bases, there was a span of 9 bases. CDR3 loop: CATSRAGVGNQPQHF. The CDR3 region has the DNA TGTGCCACCAGCAGAGCCGGGGTTGGCAATCAGCCCCAGCATTTT.

This chain uses TRBV5-1 with TRBJ1-2, with 9 positions matching TRBD1. Germline V gives CDR1 SGHRS, CDR2 YFSETQ. This CDR3 is 15 amino acids long. With 1 base clipped from V and 6 bases from J, the junction kept 7 bases outside the gene matches. CDR3 bases: TGCGCCAGCAGCTTGTACGTGGGACAGGGAAATGGCTACACCTTC. Translation: CASSLYVGQGNGYTF.

The chain has TRBV19 and TRBJ1-3, with D possibly TRBD1 on 6 matching bases. Germline loops: CDR1 LNHDA, CDR2 SQIVND (reference sequence). CDR3 length: 17 amino acids. With 2 bases removed from V and 0 bases from J, the gap between germline ends came to 14 bases. The CDR3 coding sequence is TGTGCCAGTAGTATAATGGGACAACTGGCCTCTGGAAACACCATATATTTT. This encodes CASSIMGQLASGNTIYF.

The chain employs TRBV19 and TRBJ2-2, with D maybe TRBD1 (6 bases). Trimming removed 4 bases from V and 3 bases from J, with 15 bases in between. There are 16 residues in the CDR3. Germline V gene sequence: CDR1 LNHDA, CDR2 SQIVND (reference sequence). The CDR3 spells CASSTLNPGDTGELFF. In nucleotides, the CDR3 is TGTGCCAGTAGTACGTTAAACCCAGGGGACACCGGGGAGCTGTTTTTT.

The J gene is TRBJ1-5, the V gene TRBV6-5, with 8 bases identical to TRBD1. The length of the CDR3 is 14 residues. Germline V lookup: CDR1 MNHEY, CDR2 SVGAGI. Unmatched junction bases numbered 8, after V lost 6 bases and J lost 7 bases. The CDR3 here is CASSLDRVVQPQHF. The CDR3 coding sequence is TGTGCCAGCAGCTTGGACAGGGTCGTGCAGCCCCAGCATTTT.

V gene TRBV28 combines with J gene TRBJ2-5, with 14 bases identical to TRBD2. CDR3 size: 19 residues. J lost 4 bases, V lost 4 bases, and 14 bases had no gene match. Germline CDR1 MDHEN, CDR2 SYDVKM. The CDR3, as DNA: TGTGCCAGCAGTTCCAGTCATGGGACTAGCGGGAGATCTAGAGAGACCCAGTACTTC. It encodes CASSSSHGTSGRSRETQYF.

The chain couples TRBV19 to TRBJ2-1; 10 positions match TRBD2. The junction had 4 bases not matched to a gene; V was cut back by 4 bases and J by 7 bases. Germline V lookup: CDR1 LNHDA, CDR2 SQIVND (reference sequence). This CDR3 has 14 residues. Written as DNA, the CDR3 is TGTGCCAGTAGTACCCTAGCGGGAGCTAATGAGCAGTTCTTC. Translated: CASSTLAGANEQFF.

The J gene is TRBJ2-3, the V gene TRBV14, with TRBD2 matching over 9 bases. Unmatched junction bases numbered 2, after V lost 2 bases and J lost 2 bases. From germline, CDR1 is SGHDN and CDR2 FVKESK. The CDR3 is 15 residues long. CDR3 loop: CASSQRLAVTDTQYF. The CDR3 nucleotides are TGTGCCAGCAGCCAACGACTAGCGGTCACAGATACGCAGTATTTT.

This chain links TRBV2 with TRBJ2-7, with D unclear. Germline loops: CDR1 SNHLY, CDR2 FYNNEI. The CDR3 has 17 amino acids. Trimming took off 1 base at V and 5 bases at J, with 21 bases between the two ends. The CDR3 DNA reads TGTGCCAGCAGTGAAGTGCTGTTCCGTGAGTCGCAAGACGAGCAGTACTTC. This gives the protein CASSEVLFRESQDEQYF.

This chain joins TRBV14 and TRBJ1-2; TRBD1 aligns across 7 bases. CDR1 is SGHDN and CDR2 is FVKESK in the germline V gene. The CDR3 runs 19 residues. V was pared by 2 bases and J by 0 bases, with 15 bases of the junction left unmatched. The CDR3 DNA follows: TGTGCCAGCAGCCAATCGAGGCGAGGGGGCAGCGTCACTAACTATGGCTACACCTTC. It is translated as CASSQSRRGGSVTNYGYTF.